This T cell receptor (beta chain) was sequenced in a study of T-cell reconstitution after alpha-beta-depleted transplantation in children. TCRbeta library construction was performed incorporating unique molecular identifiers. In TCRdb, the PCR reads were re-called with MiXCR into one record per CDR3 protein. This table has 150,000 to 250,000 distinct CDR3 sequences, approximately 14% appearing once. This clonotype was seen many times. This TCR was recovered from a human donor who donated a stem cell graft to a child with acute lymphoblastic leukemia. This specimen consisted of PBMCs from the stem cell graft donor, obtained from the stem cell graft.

The CDR3 loop reads CASRVGPSSGNEQFF. CDR3 nucleotide sequence: TGTGCCAGCAGGGTAGGACCCTCAAGTGGAAATGAGCAGTTCTTC. This chain uses TRBV5-5 with TRBJ2-1; no definite D call. CDR1 is SGHKS and CDR2 is YYEKEE in the germline V gene (reference sequence). The CDR3 extends over 15 amino acids. Trimming shortened V by 5 bases and J by 7 bases, and 19 bases separated the two germline ends. Full variable domain (rest looked up from reference TRBV5-5 and TRBJ2-1): DAGVTQSPTHLIKTRGQQVTLRCSPISGHKSVSWYQQVLGQGPQFIFQYYEKEERGRGNFPDRFSARQFPNYSSELNVNALLLGDSALYLCASRVGPSSGNEQFFGPGTRLTVL.